What follows are 25 T cell receptor beta chains derived from one specimen sequenced in a study of blood T cell repertoires in COVID-19. TCRdb keeps only in-frame clones here, not all; method: immunoSEQ multiplex PCR. This table holds a few hundred thousand clones, roughly 87% found once. The sample consisted of PBMCs or T cells enriched from blood (not recorded which). Receptor source: a woman between 25 and 40 years old who had recovered from COVID-19.

The rearrangement links TRBV27 to TRBJ1-2, with D tentatively TRBD1 (6 bases). This CDR3 contains 15 residues. Germline V gene sequence: CDR1 MNHEY, CDR2 SMNVEV (reference sequence). V was cut by 0 bases and J by 7 bases, with 15 bases left in between. The CDR3 loop reads CASSLSGTRASGYTF. The CDR3 DNA sequence: TGTGCCAGCAGTTTATCAGGGACAAGGGCATCTGGCTACACCTTC.

This chain uses TRBV28 with TRBJ2-7; the match to TRBD1 covers 10 bases. Trimming removed 5 bases from V and 4 bases from J; junction bases left unmatched: 11. Germline values: CDR1 MDHEN, CDR2 SYDVKM. The CDR3 totals 16 residues. CDR3 residues: CASSASDGTGVYEQYF. The DNA of the CDR3 is TGTGCCAGCAGTGCCTCTGATGGGACAGGGGTTTACGAGCAGTACTTC.

V is TRBV24-1 and J is TRBJ1-1, with D possibly being TRBD1 (6 bases). The germline V and J ends were trimmed by 1 base and 1 base, with 15 bases remaining between them. The CDR3 spans 17 residues. CDR1 is KGHDR, CDR2 SFDVKD, per germline. DNA for the CDR3: TGTGCCACCAGTGATTTCCGGCAGGGGAGGGGGAACACTGAAGCTTTCTTT. It encodes CATSDFRQGRGNTEAFF.

This chain uses TRBV5-1 with TRBJ2-2, with 13 bases lining up with TRBD2. J gave up 4 bases and V 4 bases, and 4 bases lay outside the gene matches. The CDR3 spans 16 residues. Germline loops: CDR1 SGHRS, CDR2 YFSETQ. The CDR3 nucleotides are TGCGCCAGCAGCCCACTAGCGGGGGGGGTCACCGGGGAGCTGTTTTTT. Translation: CASSPLAGGVTGELFF.

The chain is built from TRBV7-3 and TRBJ2-3; 7 bases are shared with TRBD1. Germline V gene data show CDR1 as SGHTA and CDR2 as FQGTGA. There are 16 residues in the CDR3. The V segment lost 5 bases and the J segment 0 bases; nucleotides outside the gene matches: 8. CDR3 amino acids: CASSIGTALSTDTQYF. The DNA of the CDR3 is TGTGCCAGCAGCATCGGGACAGCCCTAAGCACAGATACGCAGTATTTT.

This sequence joins TRBV19 and TRBJ2-5, with a tentative D call TRBD1 (6 bases). CDR1 LNHDA and CDR2 SQIVND come from the germline V gene (reference sequence). V lost 3 bases and J lost 2, with 16 bases in between. The CDR3 runs to 16 residues. The CDR3 spells CASSMGALGQQETQYF. As DNA, the CDR3 is TGTGCCAGTAGTATGGGGGCACTTGGACAACAAGAGACCCAGTACTTC.

The chain has TRBV3-1 (or the pseudogene TRBV3-2) and TRBJ2-7; 9 bases are shared with TRBD1. Germline CDR1 LGHDT, CDR2 YNNKEL (reference sequence). The CDR3 runs to 17 residues. Trimming removed 4 bases from V and 4 bases from J; junction bases left unmatched: 14. The CDR3 is CASSPALDRGFFYEQYF. In DNA, the CDR3 is TGTGCCAGCAGCCCCGCATTGGACAGGGGCTTTTTTTACGAGCAGTACTTC.

This chain uses TRBV6-1 with TRBJ2-5; 12 bases are a match to TRBD1. The CDR3 has 16 amino acids. Germline V gene sequence: CDR1 MNHNS, CDR2 SASEGT. J gave up 4 bases and V 4 bases, and 7 bases lay outside the gene matches. The CDR3 loop reads CASSALRDRGRETQYF. The CDR3 DNA reads TGTGCCAGCAGTGCACTCCGGGACAGGGGGCGAGAGACCCAGTACTTC.

The V and J genes are TRBV3-1 (or the pseudogene TRBV3-2) and TRBJ1-1, with TRBD1 identical over 10 bases. Germline V CDR1 and CDR2: LGHDT, YNNKEL (reference sequence). The CDR3 contains 16 residues. The J segment lost 6 bases and the V segment lost 1 base, leaving 8 bases of the junction unmatched. CDR3 nucleotide sequence: TGTGCCAGCAGCCAAGCCTTGGACAGGGGGGAGCCTGAAGCTTTCTTT. Protein product: CASSQALDRGEPEAFF.

V gene TRBV27 combines with J gene TRBJ1-6; D gene ambiguous. Between the trimmed V and J ends, which lost 2 bases and 8 bases, there was a span of 7 bases. This CDR3 has 13 amino acids. Germline assignment: CDR1 MNHEY and CDR2 SMNVEV (reference sequence). The CDR3 loop is CASSLRGDSPLHF. CDR3 sequence (DNA): TGTGCCAGCAGTTTACGGGGAGATTCACCCCTCCACTTT.

The chain carries TRBV27 and TRBJ2-7; D may be TRBD1 (6 bases). Between the trimmed V and J ends, which lost 5 bases and 3 bases, there was a span of 14 bases. The CDR3 has 14 residues. Germline V CDR1 and CDR2: MNHEY, SMNVEV (reference sequence). DNA for the CDR3: TGTGCCAGCAGTCCCTCCTCACAGGGCTACGAGCAGTACTTC. This translates into CASSPSSQGYEQYF.

This chain joins TRBV6-5 and TRBJ2-5, with D uncertain. The CDR3 sequence is 11 residues long. V was clipped by 8 bases and J by 4 bases, with 8 bases between them. Germline V lookup: CDR1 MNHEY, CDR2 SVGAGI. The CDR3 DNA sequence: TGTGCCAGCCTATGGAGAGAGACCCAGTACTTC. Encoded protein: CASLWRETQYF.

The V call is TRBV10-3, the J call TRBJ2-7; TRBD2 is a possible D gene (5 bases). Trimming stripped 6 bases from V and 2 bases from J, with 8 bases between. Germline V gene data show CDR1 as ENHRY and CDR2 as SYGVKD. The CDR3 spans 12 residues. CDR3 sequence: CAIRGSTYEQYF. The CDR3 coding sequence is TGTGCCATCAGAGGGAGCACCTACGAGCAGTACTTC.

This chain uses TRBV5-6 with TRBJ1-1; D remains unclear. The V end was cut by 0 bases, the J end by 0 bases, with 3 bases between. Per the germline V gene, CDR1 is SGHDT and CDR2 is YYEEEE. This CDR3 spans 13 amino acids. CDR3 nucleotides: TGTGCCAGCAGCTTGGCCTTGAACACTGAAGCTTTCTTT. Translating gives CASSLALNTEAFF.

The gene calls are TRBV27 and TRBJ2-3, with TRBD1 matching over 7 bases. The germline V gene encodes CDR1 MNHEY and CDR2 SMNVEV (reference sequence). Germline trimming cut 7 bases from V and 1 base from J; bases unmatched to any gene: 11. The CDR3 has 16 amino acids. The CDR3 here is CASKDSTGWGTDTQYF. Here the CDR3 DNA reads TGTGCCAGCAAAGACTCGACAGGGTGGGGCACAGATACGCAGTATTTT.

The rearrangement links TRBV3-1 (or the pseudogene TRBV3-2) to TRBJ1-2; D may be TRBD1 (6 bases). Germline V gene data show CDR1 as LGHDT and CDR2 as YNNKEL (reference sequence). Deletions cut 6 bases from V and 4 bases from J, with 15 bases between. This CDR3 is 14 amino acids long. This CDR3 reads CASRAQGHIYGYTF. Written as DNA, the CDR3 is TGTGCCAGCAGAGCGCAGGGACACATCTATGGCTACACCTTC.

The chain links TRBV2 to TRBJ2-7; 14 bases align to TRBD2. With 6 bases clipped from V and 7 bases from J, the junction kept 11 bases outside the gene matches. The CDR3 sequence is 16 residues long. The germline gives CDR1 SNHLY, CDR2 FYNNEI. CDR3 in amino acids: CASRRERLAGGREQYF. CDR3 nucleotides: TGTGCCAGCAGGAGGGAGAGACTAGCGGGAGGGCGGGAGCAGTACTTC.

J is TRBJ1-1 and V is TRBV15; no clear D gene. The V gene's germline CDR1 is LNHNV and CDR2 YYDKDF (reference sequence). The V gene lost 2 bases and the J gene lost 1 base, with 5 bases spanning the gap. The CDR3 sequence is 13 residues long. DNA for the CDR3: TGTGCCACCAGCAGAAACGGGAACACTGAAGCTTTCTTT. Translation gives CATSRNGNTEAFF.

V and J are TRBV7-2 and TRBJ2-1; D is possibly TRBD2 (6 bases). Trimming took 2 bases from V and 9 from J, leaving 8 bases between them. From germline, CDR1 is SGHTA and CDR2 FQGNSA. The CDR3 runs 12 residues. The CDR3 DNA is TGTGCCAGCAGCTTATTCGGGGGTGAGCAGTTCTTC. Encoded protein: CASSLFGGEQFF.

The chain links TRBV2 to TRBJ2-3; D is ambiguous. The CDR3 sequence is 14 residues long. V lost 3 bases to trimming and J lost 0 bases, with 7 bases between them. Germline V gives CDR1 SNHLY, CDR2 FYNNEI. CDR3 residues: CASSEGSSTDTQYF. Written as DNA, the CDR3 is TGTGCCAGCAGTGAGGGCAGTAGCACAGATACGCAGTATTTT.

Only a few counts were recorded for this clone. The V call is TRBV5-4, the J call TRBJ2-1, with TRBD1 identical over 8 bases. Germline V gives CDR1 SGHNT, CDR2 YYREEE (reference sequence). J gave up 15 bases and V 4 bases, and 6 bases lay outside the gene matches. The CDR3 length is 11 residues. This chain's CDR3 is CASSRQGTLFF. CDR3 nucleotides: TGTGCCAGCAGCCGACAGGGGACCTTGTTCTTC.

The genes are TRBV5-5 and TRBJ1-5; D not certain. The CDR3 length is 15 residues. The ends were cut back, 1 base at V and 0 bases at J, with 8 bases in the middle. CDR1 and CDR2 (germline): SGHKS, YYEKEE (reference sequence). The CDR3 region is CASSLSSVSNQPQHF. The CDR3 nucleotides read TGTGCCAGCAGCTTGTCGTCTGTTAGCAATCAGCCCCAGCATTTT. The whole variable domain, filled in from reference TRBV5-5 and TRBJ1-5, reads DAGVTQSPTHLIKTRGQQVTLRCSPISGHKSVSWYQQVLGQGPQFIFQYYEKEERGRGNFPDRFSARQFPNYSSELNVNALLLGDSALYLCASSLSSVSNQPQHFGDGTRLSIL.

V is TRBV28 and J is TRBJ1-1; D unresolved. This CDR3 is built from 12 residues. V was shortened by 4 bases and J by 5 bases, with 8 bases between the two germline ends. Germline loops: CDR1 MDHEN, CDR2 SYDVKM. CDR3 sequence: CASSYSGTEAFF. CDR3 in DNA: TGTGCCAGCAGTTATTCGGGGACTGAAGCTTTCTTT.

The chain combines TRBV28 with TRBJ1-2; weak D call: TRBD1 (5 bases). The germline V gene encodes CDR1 MDHEN and CDR2 SYDVKM. The CDR3 length is 16 residues. Trimming removed 5 bases at V and 5 bases at J, with 21 bases between. In DNA, the CDR3 is TGTGCCAGCAGTAGCGGGACTTTCGTTTCTCGTTATGGCTACACCTTC. Translating it yields CASSSGTFVSRYGYTF.

This sequence joins TRBV13 and TRBJ2-7, with 8 bases that match TRBD1. Per germline, CDR1 PRHDT and CDR2 FYEKMQ (reference sequence). The CDR3 is made up of 14 amino acids. J lost 3 bases, V lost 6 bases, and 7 bases had no gene match. DNA for the CDR3: TGTGCCAGCAGTTCTAAAGACAGGGGCTACGAGCAGTACTTC. Protein sequence: CASSSKDRGYEQYF.